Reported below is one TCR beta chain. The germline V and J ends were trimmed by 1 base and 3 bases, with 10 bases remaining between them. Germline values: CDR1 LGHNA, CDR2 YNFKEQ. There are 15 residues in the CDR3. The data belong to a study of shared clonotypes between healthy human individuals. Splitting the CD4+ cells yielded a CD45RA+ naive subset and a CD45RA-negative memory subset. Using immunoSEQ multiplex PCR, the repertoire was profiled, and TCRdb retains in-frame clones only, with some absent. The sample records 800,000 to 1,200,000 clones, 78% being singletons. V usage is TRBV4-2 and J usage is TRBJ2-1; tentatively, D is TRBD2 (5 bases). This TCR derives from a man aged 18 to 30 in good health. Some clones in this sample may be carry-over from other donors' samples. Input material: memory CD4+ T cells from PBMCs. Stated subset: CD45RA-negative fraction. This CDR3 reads CASSQGGNRYNEQFF. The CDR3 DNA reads TGTGCCAGCAGCCAAGGAGGGAATCGCTACAATGAGCAGTTCTTC.